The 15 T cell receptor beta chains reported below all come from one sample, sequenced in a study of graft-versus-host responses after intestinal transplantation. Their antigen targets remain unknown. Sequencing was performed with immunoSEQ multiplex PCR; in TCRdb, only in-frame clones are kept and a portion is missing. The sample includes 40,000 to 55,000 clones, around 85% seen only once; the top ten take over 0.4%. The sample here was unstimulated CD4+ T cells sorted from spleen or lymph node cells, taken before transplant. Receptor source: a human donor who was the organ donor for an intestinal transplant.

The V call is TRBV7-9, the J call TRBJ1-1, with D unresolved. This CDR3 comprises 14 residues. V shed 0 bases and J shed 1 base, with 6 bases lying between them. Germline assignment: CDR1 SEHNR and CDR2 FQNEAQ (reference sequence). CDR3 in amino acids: CASSLARGNTEAFF. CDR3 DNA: TGTGCCAGCAGCTTAGCGAGAGGGAACACTGAAGCTTTCTTT. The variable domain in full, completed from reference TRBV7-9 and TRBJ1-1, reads DTGVSQNPRHKITKRGQNVTFRCDPISEHNRLYWYRQTLGQGPEFLTYFQNEAQLEKSRLLSDRFSAERPKGSFSTLEIQRTEQGDSAMYLCASSLARGNTEAFFGQGTRLTVV.

The CDR3 protein is CASSPQGSDTQYF. The CDR3, as DNA: TGTGCCAGCAGCCCACAGGGGTCAGATACGCAGTATTTT. V gene TRBV7-2 combines with J gene TRBJ2-3; 7 nucleotides agree with TRBD1. Per germline, CDR1 SGHTA and CDR2 FQGNSA. This CDR3 spans 13 amino acids. The V gene end was trimmed by 5 bases and the J gene end by 4 bases; junction bases not matched to a gene: 3. The whole variable domain, filled in from reference TRBV7-2 and TRBJ2-3, reads GAGVSQSPSNKVTEKGKDVELRCDPISGHTALYWYRQSLGQGLEFLIYFQGNSAPDKSGLPSDRFSAERTGGSVSTLTIQRTQQEDSAVYLCASSPQGSDTQYFGPGTRLTVL.

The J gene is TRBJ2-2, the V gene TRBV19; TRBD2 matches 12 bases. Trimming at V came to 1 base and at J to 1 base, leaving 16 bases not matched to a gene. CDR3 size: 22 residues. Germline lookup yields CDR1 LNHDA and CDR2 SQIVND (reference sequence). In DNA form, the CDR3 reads TGTGCCAGTAGTATAGGGAGGGGGAATCCGGGACTAGCGGGCGAGAACACCGGGGAGCTGTTTTTT. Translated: CASSIGRGNPGLAGENTGELFF.

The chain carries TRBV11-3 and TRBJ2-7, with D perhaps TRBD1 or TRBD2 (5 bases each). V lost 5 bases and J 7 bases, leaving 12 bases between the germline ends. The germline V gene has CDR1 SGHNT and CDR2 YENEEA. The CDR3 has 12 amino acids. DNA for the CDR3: TGTGCCAGCAGCCCGGGACCTTTGGAGCAGTACTTC. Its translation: CASSPGPLEQYF. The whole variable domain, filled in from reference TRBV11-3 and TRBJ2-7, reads EAGVVQSPRYKIIEKKQPVAFWCNPISGHNTLYWYLQNLGQGPELLIRYENEEAVDDSQLPKDRFSAERLKGVDSTLKIQPAELGDSAVYLCASSPGPLEQYFGPGTRLTVT.

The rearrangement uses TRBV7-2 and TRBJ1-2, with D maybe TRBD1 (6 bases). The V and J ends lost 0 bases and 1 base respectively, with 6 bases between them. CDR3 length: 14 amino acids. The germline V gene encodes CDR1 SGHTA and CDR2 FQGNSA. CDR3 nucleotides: TGTGCCAGCAGCTTAGCGGGACATAACTATGGCTACACCTTC. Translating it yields CASSLAGHNYGYTF.

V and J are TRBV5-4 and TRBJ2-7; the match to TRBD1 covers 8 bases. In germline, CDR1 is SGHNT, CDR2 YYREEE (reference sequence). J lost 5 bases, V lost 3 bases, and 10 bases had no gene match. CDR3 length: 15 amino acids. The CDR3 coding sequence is TGTGCCAGCAGCTGGAGAGGACAGGGACTCCACGAGCAGTACTTC. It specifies CASSWRGQGLHEQYF.

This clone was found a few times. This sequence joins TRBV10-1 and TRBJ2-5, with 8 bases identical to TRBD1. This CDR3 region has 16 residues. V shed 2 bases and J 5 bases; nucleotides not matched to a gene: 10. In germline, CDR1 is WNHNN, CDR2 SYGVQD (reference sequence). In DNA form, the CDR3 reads TGCGCCAGCAGTGAGCCCCGCAGGGGGCCGGGGGAGACCCAGTACTTC. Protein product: CASSEPRRGPGETQYF.

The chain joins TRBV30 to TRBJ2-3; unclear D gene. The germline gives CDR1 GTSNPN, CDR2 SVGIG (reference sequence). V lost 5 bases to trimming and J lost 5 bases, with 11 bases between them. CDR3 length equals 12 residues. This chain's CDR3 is CAWVSPGDTQYF. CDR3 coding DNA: TGTGCCTGGGTGTCTCCGGGAGATACGCAGTATTTT.

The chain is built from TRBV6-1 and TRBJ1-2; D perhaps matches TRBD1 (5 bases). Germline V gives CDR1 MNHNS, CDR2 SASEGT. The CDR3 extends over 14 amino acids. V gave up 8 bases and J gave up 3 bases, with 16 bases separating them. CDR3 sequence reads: CASAVGGSDYGYTF. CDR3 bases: TGTGCCAGCGCGGTCGGGGGAAGTGACTATGGCTACACCTTC.

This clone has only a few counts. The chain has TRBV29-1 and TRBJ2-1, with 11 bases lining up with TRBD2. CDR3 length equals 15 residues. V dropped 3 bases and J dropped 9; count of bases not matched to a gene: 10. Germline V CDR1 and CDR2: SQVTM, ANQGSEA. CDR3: CSVDRGLAGGGEQFF. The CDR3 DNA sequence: TGCAGCGTTGACAGGGGGCTAGCGGGAGGTGGTGAGCAGTTCTTC.

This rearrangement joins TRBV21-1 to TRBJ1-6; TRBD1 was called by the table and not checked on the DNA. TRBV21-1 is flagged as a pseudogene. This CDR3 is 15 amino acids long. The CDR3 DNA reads TGTGCCGAGAACCGGGGGACAGGTACTAATTCACCCCTCCACTTT. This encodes CAENRGTGTNSPLHF.

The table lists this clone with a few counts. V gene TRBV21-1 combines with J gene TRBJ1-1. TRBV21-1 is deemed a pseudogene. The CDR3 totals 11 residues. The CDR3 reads CASSKDTEAFF. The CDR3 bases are TGTGCCAGCAGCAAAGACACTGAAGCTTTCTTT.

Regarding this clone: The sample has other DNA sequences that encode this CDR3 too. The DNA for the CDR3 is TGTGCCAGCAGTTGGACAGGGGTTTATAATTCACCCCTCCACTTT. Its translation is CASSWTGVYNSPLHF. This rearrangement joins TRBV6-6 to TRBJ1-6; 9 bases are shared with TRBD1. The CDR3 sequence is 15 residues long. From germline, CDR1 is MNHNY and CDR2 SVGAGI (reference sequence). V lost 4 bases and J lost 4; bases outside the gene matches: 2.

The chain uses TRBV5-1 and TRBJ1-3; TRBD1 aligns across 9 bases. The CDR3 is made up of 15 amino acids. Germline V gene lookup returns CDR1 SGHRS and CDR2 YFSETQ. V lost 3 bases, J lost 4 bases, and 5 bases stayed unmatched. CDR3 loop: CASSSRQGEGNTIYF. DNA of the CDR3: TGCGCCAGCAGCTCCCGACAGGGGGAAGGAAACACCATATATTTT.

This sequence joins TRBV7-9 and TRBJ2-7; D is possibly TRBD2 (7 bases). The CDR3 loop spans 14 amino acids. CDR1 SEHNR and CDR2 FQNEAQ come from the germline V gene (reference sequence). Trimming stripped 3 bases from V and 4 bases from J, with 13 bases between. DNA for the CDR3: TGTGCCAGCAGCTTGGGGGGGCCGGCTTACGAGCAGTACTTC. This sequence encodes CASSLGGPAYEQYF.